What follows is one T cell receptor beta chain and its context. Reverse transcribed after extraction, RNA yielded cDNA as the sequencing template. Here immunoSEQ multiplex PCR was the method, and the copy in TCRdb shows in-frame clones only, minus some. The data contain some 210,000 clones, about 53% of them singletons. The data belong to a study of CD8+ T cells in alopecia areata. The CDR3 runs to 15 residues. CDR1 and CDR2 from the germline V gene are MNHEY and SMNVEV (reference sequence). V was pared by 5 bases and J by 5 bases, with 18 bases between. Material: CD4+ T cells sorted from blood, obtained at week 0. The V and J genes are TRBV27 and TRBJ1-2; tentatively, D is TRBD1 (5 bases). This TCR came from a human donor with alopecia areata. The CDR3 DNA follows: TGTGCCAGCAGTCCGAACAGGTTGGCGATGTATGGCTACACCTTC. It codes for CASSPNRLAMYGYTF.